One sample yielded the 18 T cell receptor beta chains listed below, sequenced in a study of response to subunit inactivated influenza vaccine (dated by TCRdb to the late 2010s). The library was built by means of RT-PCR. The run used an Illumina HiSeq 2500. TCRdb itself trimmed the public reads at Q25 with fastp, ran MiXCR and retained productive beta chains. All rows with the same CDR3 protein become a single entry with the most common DNA and genes. Across this sample there are under 550,000 distinct CDR3 sequences, with approximately 7.7% seen only once. The leading ten clones occupy 10% to 15% of the sample. This sample comprised PBMCs from blood, obtained around 25 months after vaccination. These TCRs come from a man aged 50 to 69 who received an inactivated influenza vaccine. Donor details come from another sample of the same person, matched by shared clones.

This clonotype has at least ten counts. V is TRBV2 and J is TRBJ2-7; 7 bases match TRBD1. In germline, CDR1 is SNHLY, CDR2 FYNNEI. Trimming cost V 6 bases and J 2 bases; bases outside gene matches: 13. The CDR3 covers 16 residues. The CDR3 DNA reads as TGTGCCAGCAGCCCAGGGCAGGGGGTTATAACCTACGAGCAGTACTTC. It specifies CASSPGQGVITYEQYF.

The CDR3 loop reads CASSPGQAPNTEAFF. The CDR3 coding sequence is TGTGCCAGCTCACCAGGTCAGGCACCGAACACTGAAGCTTTCTTT. The chain has TRBV18 and TRBJ1-1, with D unclear. CDR1 and CDR2 (germline): KGHSH, LQKENI. V lost 2 bases to trimming and J lost 1 base, with 11 bases between them. The CDR3 contains 15 residues.

This clonotype was seen ten or more times. This rearrangement joins TRBV19 to TRBJ2-2; 11 bases fit TRBD2. The length of the CDR3 is 16 residues. The germline gives CDR1 LNHDA, CDR2 SQIVND (reference sequence). The ends lost 6 bases at V and 6 bases at J; junction bases unmatched: 9. In nucleotides, the CDR3 is TGTGCCAGTAGCCTTTCTAGCGGGAGGATGGCCGGGGAGCTGTTTTTT. Amino acid sequence: CASSLSSGRMAGELFF.

Many counts were recorded for this clonotype. This chain links TRBV5-8 with TRBJ2-3; perhaps TRBD2 as D (5 bases). V lost 0 bases, J lost 9 bases, and 17 bases lay in between. The CDR3 extends over 15 amino acids. The V gene's germline CDR1 is SGHTS and CDR2 YDEGEE. The CDR3 region is CASSLVSGLRGTQYF. Here the CDR3 DNA reads TGTGCCAGCAGCTTGGTCTCGGGGTTGCGAGGCACGCAGTATTTT.

The gene calls are TRBV10-3 and TRBJ2-3; D may correspond to TRBD1 or TRBD2 (6 bases each). The CDR3 extends over 14 amino acids. Germline assignment: CDR1 ENHRY and CDR2 SYGVKD. The V end was cut by 6 bases, the J end by 0 bases, with 10 bases between. For the CDR3, the DNA is TGTGCCATCAGAGGGGGGCTCAGCACAGATACGCAGTATTTT. As protein: CAIRGGLSTDTQYF.

About this clonotype: The CDR3 ends on some other residue instead of the conserved phenylalanine or tryptophan, so this is likely a read error. This chain uses TRBV7-2 with TRBJ2-1; TRBD2 matches at 8 bases. The CDR3 spans 15 residues. The trim removed 5 bases at V and 4 bases at J, leaving 7 bases unmatched. Germline V CDR1 and CDR2: SGHTA, FQGNSA. The CDR3 spells CASSRSSGAYNEQFV. CDR3 nucleotides: TGTGCCAGCAGCCGTAGTAGCGGGGCTTACAATGAGCAGTTCGTC.

This clonotype was recorded at least ten times. The chain carries TRBV28 and TRBJ1-1, with a possible D match to TRBD1 (5 bases). Germline values: CDR1 MDHEN, CDR2 SYDVKM. The CDR3 consists of 14 residues. V lost 2 bases and J 4 bases, leaving 11 bases between the germline ends. Here the CDR3 reads CASSLPGWGTEAFF. In nucleotides, the CDR3 is TGTGCCAGCAGTTTACCAGGGTGGGGCACTGAAGCTTTCTTT.

Many counts were recorded for this clonotype. The V call is TRBV7-2, the J call TRBJ1-2, with a tentative D call TRBD1 (6 bases). The V gene lost 4 bases and the J gene lost 2 bases, with 17 bases spanning the gap. In germline, CDR1 is SGHTA, CDR2 FQGNSA. This CDR3 region has 16 residues. The CDR3 is CASSSAGGRKNYGYTF. CDR3 DNA: TGTGCCAGCAGCTCGGCTGGGGGCAGGAAGAACTATGGCTACACCTTC.

V gene TRBV30 combines with J gene TRBJ2-5; 10 bases map to TRBD2. The CDR3 runs to 18 residues. CDR1 GTSNPN and CDR2 SVGIG come from the germline V gene (reference sequence). Trimming at V came to 3 bases and at J to 0 bases, leaving 13 bases not matched to a gene. The CDR3 DNA follows: TGTGCCTGGAGGTGGAGGACTAGCGGTTACCAGTACCAAGAGACCCAGTACTTC. Translation: CAWRWRTSGYQYQETQYF.

This clonotype was counted ten times or more. The V call is TRBV5-1, the J call TRBJ2-5, with D possibly being TRBD2 (5 bases). Trimming shortened V by 7 bases and J by 2 bases, and 12 bases separated the two germline ends. This CDR3 region has 13 residues. Germline assignment: CDR1 SGHRS and CDR2 YFSETQ. Here the CDR3 DNA reads TGCGCCAGCTGGAGCGGCAAGCAAGAGACCCAGTACTTC. Translation gives CASWSGKQETQYF. Full variable domain (outside the CDR3, taken from reference TRBV5-1 and TRBJ2-5): KAGVTQTPRYLIKTRGQQVTLSCSPISGHRSVSWYQQTPGQGLQFLFEYFSETQRNKGNFPGRFSGRQFSNSRSEMNVSTLELGDSALYLCASWSGKQETQYFGPGTRLLVL.

V gene TRBV29-1 combines with J gene TRBJ1-2, with 8 positions matching TRBD1. The trim removed 7 bases at V and 8 bases at J, leaving 15 bases unmatched. Germline V gene sequence: CDR1 SQVTM, CDR2 ANQGSEA. The CDR3 is 14 amino acids. CDR3 coding DNA: TGCAGCGCCTCTAAAACAGGGGGGTTCGCCGGCTACACCTTC. Amino acids: CSASKTGGFAGYTF.

In its sample, this clonotype was seen a few times. The chain employs TRBV19 and TRBJ1-6; D unresolved. The CDR3 is made up of 14 amino acids. CDR1 LNHDA and CDR2 SQIVND come from the germline V gene (reference sequence). Trimming pared 10 bases from V and 5 bases from J, leaving 15 bases between. The CDR3 spells CATRLGVDNSPLHF. The CDR3 DNA follows: TGTGCCACCCGGCTCGGGGTCGATAATTCACCCCTCCACTTT.

Many counts were recorded for this clonotype. This chain joins TRBV5-1 and TRBJ2-7; D possibly corresponds to TRBD1 (6 bases). The germline V and J ends were trimmed by 5 bases and 6 bases, with 12 bases remaining between them. The CDR3 runs to 12 residues. In germline, CDR1 is SGHRS, CDR2 YFSETQ. For the CDR3, the DNA is TGCGCCAGCAGTGGCACAGGGTTCGAGCAGTACTTC. It translates to CASSGTGFEQYF. Complete variable domain (other parts from reference TRBV5-1 and TRBJ2-7): KAGVTQTPRYLIKTRGQQVTLSCSPISGHRSVSWYQQTPGQGLQFLFEYFSETQRNKGNFPGRFSGRQFSNSRSEMNVSTLELGDSALYLCASSGTGFEQYFGPGTRLTVT.

The sample holds many counts of this clonotype. This chain uses TRBV6-5 with TRBJ1-2; weak D call: TRBD1 (6 bases). Deletions cut 0 bases from V and 4 bases from J, with 12 bases between. The V gene's germline CDR1 is MNHEY and CDR2 SVGAGI. The CDR3 is made up of 15 amino acids. The CDR3: CASSYSKGRGYGYTF. CDR3 coding DNA: TGTGCCAGCAGTTACTCGAAGGGCAGGGGCTATGGCTACACCTTC.

As DNA, the CDR3 is TGTGCCAGCAGCAAAAATCGAGGGTCCGGACAGCAAGAGACCCAGTACTTC. Translating it yields CASSKNRGSGQQETQYF. The rearrangement uses TRBV21-1 and TRBJ2-5; TRBD1 reflects the table's D call only, with no check against the DNA. TRBV21-1 is a recognized pseudogene. The CDR3 contains 17 residues.

This clonotype has more than one count but fewer than ten. The chain recombines TRBV20-1 with TRBJ1-2; no firm D call. Trimming left V 3 bases short and J 4 bases short, with 6 bases between. Germline V gene lookup returns CDR1 DFQATT and CDR2 SNEGSKA (reference sequence). CDR3 length: 11 amino acids. The CDR3 reads CSASTLYGYTF. The DNA for the CDR3 is TGCAGTGCTAGTACTCTCTATGGCTACACCTTC.

The V call is TRBV12-3 or TRBV12-4, the J call TRBJ2-7; D not certain. Trimming shortened V by 7 bases and J by 0 bases, and 16 bases separated the two germline ends. The CDR3 spans 15 residues. CDR3 bases: TGTGCCAGCACCTCAGGTAGCCTGTTCTCCTACGAGCAGTACTTC. Protein sequence: CASTSGSLFSYEQYF.

This clonotype has only a few counts. V is TRBV6-2 or TRBV6-3 and J is TRBJ2-5; D remains unclear. The CDR3 is made up of 15 amino acids. Germline-derived CDR1 and CDR2 are MNHEY and SVGEGT. V was trimmed by 7 bases and J by 4 bases, leaving 19 bases between them. The CDR3 here is CASNHRTTNRETQYF. The CDR3 DNA reads as TGTGCCAGCAACCACCGGACCACCAATCGAGAGACCCAGTACTTC.